A single sample gave rise to the 3 T cell receptor beta chains below, sequenced in a study of blood T cell repertoires in COVID-19. Sequencing was performed with immunoSEQ multiplex PCR; in TCRdb, only in-frame clones are kept and a portion is missing. Here the sample spans 86,000 or so clones, around four fifths being singletons. The sample was peripheral blood. The receptors were sampled from a man between 70 and 80 years old with acute or convalescent COVID-19.

The genes are TRBV18 and TRBJ2-7; D perhaps matches TRBD1 (5 bases). V shed 9 bases and J shed 1 base, with 7 bases lying between them. Per germline, CDR1 KGHSH and CDR2 LQKENI. The CDR3 length is 11 residues. The CDR3 protein is CASGASYEQYF. For the CDR3, the DNA is TGTGCCAGTGGGGCATCCTACGAGCAGTACTTC.

This chain uses TRBV6-2 or TRBV6-3 with TRBJ2-3; 8 bases agree with TRBD2. There are 17 residues in the CDR3. The germline V gene encodes CDR1 MNHEY and CDR2 SVGEGT. The V segment lost 2 bases and the J segment 2 bases; nucleotides outside the gene matches: 9. This CDR3 is CASSYDWRGANTDTQYF. CDR3 sequence (DNA): TGTGCCAGCAGTTACGATTGGCGGGGGGCCAACACAGATACGCAGTATTTT.

This rearrangement joins TRBV3-1 (or the pseudogene TRBV3-2) to TRBJ1-2; tentative D call: TRBD1 (6 bases). The V and J ends lost 4 bases and 2 bases respectively, with 11 bases between them. Per germline, CDR1 LGHDT and CDR2 YNNKEL (reference sequence). The CDR3 spans 14 residues. DNA of the CDR3: TGTGCCAGCAGCCCCGGGACACCGAACTATGGCTACACCTTC. Residues: CASSPGTPNYGYTF.